The 4 T cell receptor beta chains in this list originate from one sample, sequenced in a study of shared clonotypes between healthy human individuals. Here immunoSEQ multiplex PCR was the method, and the copy in TCRdb shows in-frame clones only, minus some. This sample has around 450,000 clones; 70% to 80% occur once, and the top ten carry less than 15%. The sample taken for sequencing was PBMCs. The source is a woman aged 35 to 49 in good health. Some clones in this sample may be carry-over from other donors' samples.

The chain couples TRBV11-2 to TRBJ2-7; 7 positions match TRBD1. Germline V gene data show CDR1 as SGHAT and CDR2 as FQNNGV. V dropped 4 bases and J dropped 1; count of bases not matched to a gene: 10. This CDR3 is 16 amino acids long. CDR3 sequence reads: CASSSYRDRESYEQYF. The CDR3 DNA reads TGTGCCAGCAGCTCTTACCGGGACAGAGAATCCTACGAGCAGTACTTC.

The gene calls are TRBV19 and TRBJ2-1; TRBD2 agrees at 11 bases. The ends lost 5 bases at V and 5 bases at J; junction bases unmatched: 2. Germline loops: CDR1 LNHDA, CDR2 SQIVND (reference sequence). This CDR3 spans 14 amino acids. The CDR3 reads CASSGTSGHNEQFF. The CDR3 DNA reads as TGTGCCAGTAGTGGGACTAGCGGACACAATGAGCAGTTCTTC.

The CDR3 is CASSGFGGWDSPYEQYF. The DNA for the CDR3 is TGTGCCAGCAGTGGGTTTGGGGGCTGGGACAGCCCCTACGAGCAGTACTTC. The chain couples TRBV2 to TRBJ2-7, with 7 bases matching TRBD1. Trimming removed 4 bases from V and 2 bases from J; junction bases left unmatched: 14. CDR1 is SNHLY, CDR2 FYNNEI, per germline. The CDR3 extends over 17 amino acids.

The V and J genes are TRBV2 and TRBJ2-7; 8 nucleotides agree with TRBD1. After removal of 2 bases from V and 0 bases from J, the junction contained 6 bases not matched to a gene. The CDR3 sequence is 16 residues long. Germline CDR1 is SNHLY and CDR2 is FYNNEI. The CDR3 reads CASSERGQVYSYEQYF. CDR3 in DNA: TGTGCCAGCAGTGAACGGGGACAGGTTTACTCCTACGAGCAGTACTTC. Full variable domain (outside the CDR3, taken from reference TRBV2 and TRBJ2-7): EPEVTQTPSHQVTQMGQEVILRCVPISNHLYFYWYRQILGQKVEFLVSFYNNEISEKSEIFDDQFSVERPDGSNFTLKIRSTKLEDSAMYFCASSERGQVYSYEQYFGPGTRLTVT.